A single sample is the source of the 26 T cell receptor beta chains below, sequenced in a study of cytomegalovirus exposure and HLA in healthy donors (dated by TCRdb to about 2017). The library relied on the immunoSEQ multiplex PCR assay. For the multiplex PCR, a mixture combining 60 forward primers for TCR Vbeta segments and 13 reverse primers for TCR Jbeta segments was used. The clones in this table, taken by TCRdb from immuneACCESS, are in-frame only. Not every clone is retained; where verified, under half of the shortfall comes from an unresolved V gene, and the cause of the rest is unknown. For this sample the table gives approximately 140,000 clones, of which approximately 80% were detected only once. The ten most abundant clones make up 1.2% of the sample. Sequences were obtained from PBMCs. These TCRs come from a girl under 10 years old in good health and CMV-seronegative.

This clone was seen once. The chain links TRBV7-9 to TRBJ1-1, with 7 nucleotides matching TRBD1. Germline V gene lookup returns CDR1 SEHNR and CDR2 FQNEAQ (reference sequence). V gave up 2 bases and J gave up 5 bases; unmatched junction bases: 8. The CDR3 extends over 15 amino acids. CDR3 sequence (DNA): TGTGCCAGCAGCTTACCCAGGGGGGTAGGAACTGAAGCTTTCTTT. Its protein is CASSLPRGVGTEAFF.

Of note for this clone: Other DNA sequences in the sample encode the same CDR3. The CDR3 DNA follows: TGCGCCAGCAGCCCGGGGGGGTACAATGAGCAGTTCTTC. Protein: CASSPGGYNEQFF. The chain has TRBV5-1 and TRBJ2-1, with TRBD2 matching over 8 bases. V lost 4 bases to trimming and J lost 4 bases; unmatched junction nucleotides: 1. This CDR3 spans 13 amino acids. Germline CDR1 SGHRS, CDR2 YFSETQ.

V and J are TRBV6-5 and TRBJ1-1; D may be TRBD1 (6 bases). The CDR3 is 16 residues long. Per germline, CDR1 MNHEY and CDR2 SVGAGI. Deletions cut 4 bases from V and 0 bases from J, with 15 bases between. DNA for the CDR3: TGTGCCAGCAGTTGGAGTAACAGGGCTTTGAACACTGAAGCTTTCTTT. This sequence encodes CASSWSNRALNTEAFF.

This chain connects TRBV16 to TRBJ2-7; D gene unclear. The CDR3 covers 13 residues. V was clipped by 3 bases and J by 2 bases, with 8 bases between them. Germline values: CDR1 KGHSY, CDR2 FQNENV. For the CDR3, the DNA is TGTGCCAGCAGCCATCCCGTCGCCTACGAGCAGTACTTC. As protein: CASSHPVAYEQYF.

This sequence joins TRBV7-8 and TRBJ2-7; tentatively, D is TRBD2 (7 bases). Germline V CDR1 and CDR2: SGHVS, FQNEAQ. V was shortened by 3 bases and J by 5 bases, with 11 bases between the two germline ends. This CDR3 is built from 13 residues. CDR3 in DNA: TGTGCCAGCAGCTTGGGGGGGCCCAACGAGCAGTACTTC. This gives the protein CASSLGGPNEQYF.

V is TRBV7-9 and J is TRBJ2-1, with 11 bases lining up with TRBD1. The V and J ends lost 5 bases and 3 bases, in that order; junction bases with no gene match: 9. Germline V gives CDR1 SEHNR, CDR2 FQNEAQ (reference sequence). The CDR3 covers 17 residues. The chain's CDR3 is CASSLPRTGGIYNEQFF. The CDR3 DNA follows: TGTGCCAGCAGCCTGCCGCGGACAGGGGGCATCTACAATGAGCAGTTCTTC. Drawing the rest from reference TRBV7-9 and TRBJ2-1, the complete variable domain is DTGVSQNPRHKITKRGQNVTFRCDPISEHNRLYWYRQTLGQGPEFLTYFQNEAQLEKSRLLSDRFSAERPKGSFSTLEIQRTEQGDSAMYLCASSLPRTGGIYNEQFFGPGTRLTVL.

The chain employs TRBV7-2 and TRBJ1-2; 9 nucleotides line up with TRBD1. CDR1 and CDR2 from the germline V gene are SGHTA and FQGNSA. CDR3 size: 14 residues. Trimming took 4 bases from V and 3 from J; bases not matched to a gene: 3. DNA for the CDR3: TGTGCCAGCAGCTCACAGGGGGCTGACTATGGCTACACCTTC. It yields the protein CASSSQGADYGYTF.

The CDR3 bases are TGTGCCAGCAGCGCGTCGGACAGGGCCTACGAGCAGTACTTC. Translating gives CASSASDRAYEQYF. This chain uses TRBV11-2 with TRBJ2-7, with 8 nucleotides matching TRBD1. V shed 5 bases and J 2 bases; nucleotides not matched to a gene: 5. Germline CDR1 is SGHAT and CDR2 is FQNNGV. The CDR3 is 14 residues long. Variable domain in full (rest from reference TRBV11-2 and TRBJ2-7): EAGVAQSPRYKIIEKRQSVAFWCNPISGHATLYWYQQILGQGPKLLIQFQNNGVVDDSQLPKDRFSAERLKGVDSTLKIQPAKLEDSAVYLCASSASDRAYEQYFGPGTRLTVT.

V usage is TRBV27 and J usage is TRBJ2-7; 8 bases match TRBD2. Germline V CDR1 and CDR2: MNHEY, SMNVEV (reference sequence). This CDR3 has 19 amino acids. V lost 7 bases, J lost 1 base, and 21 bases stayed unmatched. CDR3 nucleotide sequence: TGTGCCAGCATCTCGAAGGTGGGCGGGAGGCTAGCGCGTTCCTACGAGCAGTACTTC. Translation gives CASISKVGGRLARSYEQYF.

CDR3 in DNA: TGTGCCAGCAGTTTATTTAGCGGGAGGGGGCAAGAGACCCAGTACTTC. It yields the protein CASSLFSGRGQETQYF. V usage is TRBV28 and J usage is TRBJ2-5; TRBD2 matches at 11 bases. CDR3 size: 16 residues. V shed 1 base and J 2 bases; nucleotides not matched to a gene: 3. Germline V gene lookup returns CDR1 MDHEN and CDR2 SYDVKM.

The chain couples TRBV27 to TRBJ2-1; TRBD1 agrees at 7 bases. Per the germline V gene, CDR1 is MNHEY and CDR2 is SMNVEV (reference sequence). V dropped 11 bases and J dropped 7; count of bases not matched to a gene: 5. CDR3 length: 11 amino acids. As DNA, the CDR3 is TGTGCCGCAGCGACAGGGAATGAGCAGTTCTTC. This translates into CAAATGNEQFF.

The chain is built from TRBV30 and TRBJ2-7; D remains unclear. The CDR3 totals 12 residues. Germline V lookup: CDR1 GTSNPN, CDR2 SVGIG (reference sequence). V lost 0 bases and J 6 bases, leaving 9 bases between the germline ends. CDR3 sequence: CAWSVSTLEQYF. As DNA, the CDR3 is TGTGCCTGGAGTGTAAGCACCCTCGAGCAGTACTTC.

V and J are TRBV10-3 and TRBJ1-1; weak D call: TRBD1 (6 bases). This CDR3 region has 14 residues. The germline V gene encodes CDR1 ENHRY and CDR2 SYGVKD. V dropped 8 bases and J dropped 3 bases, with 16 bases sitting between them. The CDR3 spells CAIGASGVDTEAFF. In DNA, the CDR3 is TGTGCCATCGGCGCCTCAGGGGTGGACACTGAAGCTTTCTTT.

The chain carries TRBV2 and TRBJ2-3, with TRBD2 identical over 7 bases. Trimming cost V 4 bases and J 8 bases; bases outside gene matches: 3. Germline-derived CDR1 and CDR2 are SNHLY and FYNNEI. The CDR3 extends over 12 amino acids. The DNA for the CDR3 is TGTGCCAGCAGTGTCAGGGAGGGTACGCAGTATTTT. It encodes CASSVREGTQYF.

This sequence joins TRBV27 and TRBJ2-3; 8 bases are shared with TRBD2. CDR3 length: 18 amino acids. After removal of 2 bases from V and 2 bases from J, the junction contained 12 bases not matched to a gene. Looked up from germline, CDR1 is MNHEY and CDR2 is SMNVEV (reference sequence). In DNA, the CDR3 is TGTGCCAGCAGTTTACTATCTTCCGCGGGGGGTCCCACAGATACGCAGTATTTT. This sequence encodes CASSLLSSAGGPTDTQYF.

The V and J genes are TRBV7-8 and TRBJ2-1, with D hard to call. Looked up from germline, CDR1 is SGHVS and CDR2 is FQNEAQ. There are 11 residues in the CDR3. V lost 1 base to trimming and J lost 7 bases, with 2 bases between them. CDR3 nucleotide sequence: TGTGCCAGCAGCTTAGTAAATGAGCAGTTCTTC. Its translation is CASSLVNEQFF.

The V and J genes are TRBV19 and TRBJ2-3; 7 bases map to TRBD1. The ends lost 5 bases at V and 1 base at J; junction bases unmatched: 3. The CDR3 spans 14 residues. The germline gives CDR1 LNHDA, CDR2 SQIVND (reference sequence). CDR3 sequence reads: CASSLGQGTDTQYF. CDR3 nucleotide sequence: TGTGCCAGTAGTTTAGGACAGGGCACAGATACGCAGTATTTT.

The rearrangement joins TRBV7-9 to TRBJ1-2; tentative D call: TRBD1 (6 bases). CDR1 and CDR2 (germline): SEHNR, FQNEAQ (reference sequence). The V end was cut by 5 bases, the J end by 9 bases, with 13 bases between. The length of the CDR3 is 12 residues. The CDR3 DNA reads as TGTGCCAGCAGCGGACAGACTTTGCGCTACACCTTC. Translating gives CASSGQTLRYTF.

This clone was observed once. The chain recombines TRBV19 with TRBJ1-1; 7 bases align to TRBD1. V gave up 4 bases and J gave up 0 bases; unmatched junction bases: 8. Germline V CDR1 and CDR2: LNHDA, SQIVND (reference sequence). There are 16 residues in the CDR3. CDR3 sequence: CASSTDRVIMNTEAFF. The CDR3 DNA follows: TGTGCCAGTAGTACAGACAGGGTAATCATGAACACTGAAGCTTTCTTT.

This clone occurred once. The chain combines TRBV5-6 with TRBJ2-5; D perhaps matches TRBD1 (6 bases). In germline, CDR1 is SGHDT, CDR2 YYEEEE. The CDR3 consists of 16 residues. Trimming removed 1 base at V and 0 bases at J, with 13 bases between. CDR3 sequence: CASSLYPTGHQETQYF. The CDR3 DNA is TGTGCCAGCAGCTTGTACCCAACAGGGCACCAAGAGACCCAGTACTTC.

This chain connects TRBV6-1 to TRBJ1-2; 7 bases align to TRBD1. CDR3 length equals 13 residues. Trimming cost V 2 bases and J 7 bases; bases outside gene matches: 4. Germline values: CDR1 MNHNS, CDR2 SASEGT. DNA for the CDR3: TGTGCCAGCAGTGAAACAGGGGTACTTGGCTACACCTTC. This codes for CASSETGVLGYTF.

This rearrangement joins TRBV28 to TRBJ2-7; 8 bases line up with TRBD1. The V gene's germline CDR1 is MDHEN and CDR2 SYDVKM. Unmatched junction bases numbered 5, after V lost 4 bases and J lost 0 bases. The CDR3 length is 15 residues. This CDR3 reads CASSYRDRFSYEQYF. In DNA, the CDR3 is TGTGCCAGCAGTTACCGGGACAGGTTCTCCTACGAGCAGTACTTC.

The chain carries TRBV15 and TRBJ1-4; TRBD1 aligns across 8 bases. CDR1 and CDR2 from the germline V gene are LNHNV and YYDKDF (reference sequence). Unmatched junction bases numbered 5, after V lost 0 bases and J lost 5 bases. This CDR3 comprises 16 residues. The CDR3 spells CATSREYGQGNEKLFF. As DNA, the CDR3 is TGTGCCACCAGCAGAGAGTACGGACAGGGAAATGAAAAACTGTTTTTT.

This clone came up once. The chain uses TRBV11-1 and TRBJ2-1; 10 bases are a match to TRBD1. The ends lost 5 bases at V and 2 bases at J; junction bases unmatched: 6. Germline V gene lookup returns CDR1 SGHAT and CDR2 FQDESV (reference sequence). This CDR3 is 16 amino acids long. The CDR3 is CASSTRQGAPYNEQFF. The DNA of the CDR3 is TGTGCCAGCAGCACCAGACAGGGGGCCCCCTACAATGAGCAGTTCTTC.

V is TRBV6-1 and J is TRBJ2-1, with a weak D call TRBD2 (6 bases). CDR3 length: 12 residues. Germline V gives CDR1 MNHNS, CDR2 SASEGT. The V gene lost 2 bases and the J gene lost 11 bases, with 10 bases spanning the gap. CDR3 sequence: CASSEWGEQQFF. The CDR3 DNA sequence: TGTGCCAGCAGTGAATGGGGGGAGCAGCAGTTCTTC.

The rearrangement joins TRBV27 to TRBJ2-7, with TRBD1 matching 7 bases. The CDR3 runs 12 residues. V lost 7 bases, J lost 6 bases, and 6 bases stayed unmatched. Germline CDR1 reads MNHEY; CDR2 reads SMNVEV (reference sequence). The DNA for the CDR3 is TGTGCCAGCACTTCAGGGGGTGGCGAGCAGTACTTC. Amino acid sequence: CASTSGGGEQYF.